Below, 28 T cell receptor beta chains from the same sample are listed, as sequenced in a study of T cells in Graves' hyperthyroidism and ophthalmopathy. Amplified TCR beta CDR3 regions derived from RNA transcripts. The HTBI primer set served for first-round RT-PCR of the TCR CDR3. TCRdb recomputed calls from the multiplex PCR reads with MiXCR, one row per CDR3 protein. The repertoire has 500,000 to 750,000 distinct CDR3 sequences, more than 13% of them found once; the top ten carry 7.1%. The sample taken for sequencing was blood. These receptors all stem from a young woman with Graves' ophthalmopathy.

This clonotype was counted at least ten times. The chain employs TRBV7-9 and TRBJ2-5; D not resolved. The CDR3 contains 19 residues. Germline assignment: CDR1 SEHNR and CDR2 FQNEAQ (reference sequence). Trimming pared 7 bases from V and 4 bases from J, leaving 31 bases between. The CDR3 nucleotides are TGTGCCAGCACCCCTCGACGAAGCTCCATGTTGTTGAGAACAGAGACCCAGTACTTC. Translated: CASTPRRSSMLLRTETQYF.

This clonotype was found a few times. With a much larger clone just one base away, this may be a read error. The chain carries TRBV11-2 and TRBJ2-1; 7 bases agree with TRBD2. Per germline, CDR1 SGHAT and CDR2 FQNNGV. The CDR3 has 13 amino acids. The CDR3 sequence: CAGSSTSPVEQFF. As DNA, the CDR3 is TGTGCCGGCAGCTCGACTAGCCCGGTTGAGCAGTTCTTC.

This clonotype appeared many times. CDR3 residues: CASSVAGYNEQFF. In DNA form, the CDR3 reads TGTGCCAGCAGTGTGGCGGGTTACAATGAGCAGTTCTTC. This rearrangement joins TRBV2 to TRBJ2-1; D may be TRBD2 (5 bases). Trimming took off 4 bases at V and 4 bases at J, with 8 bases between the two ends. The CDR3 extends over 13 amino acids. Germline loops: CDR1 SNHLY, CDR2 FYNNEI.

The rearrangement uses TRBV11-1 and TRBJ2-1; D may be TRBD1 or TRBD2 (9 bases each). The CDR3 is 15 amino acids. Trimming stripped 0 bases from V and 9 bases from J, with 15 bases between. Per the germline V gene, CDR1 is SGHAT and CDR2 is FQDESV (reference sequence). The DNA for the CDR3 is TGTGCCAGCAGCTTAGCCCTAGCGGGACAGGGTGAGCAGTTCTTC. Its translation: CASSLALAGQGEQFF.

The V and J genes are TRBV6-4 and TRBJ2-2; D may be TRBD2 (6 bases). Trimming took 2 bases from V and 3 from J, leaving 10 bases between them. The germline CDR1 and CDR2 sequences are MRHNA and SNTAGT. The CDR3 is 15 residues long. The CDR3 reads CASSDRDSYTGELFF. In nucleotides, the CDR3 is TGTGCCAGCAGTGACCGGGACTCTTACACCGGGGAGCTGTTTTTT.

This clonotype has a count of ten or more. The chain is built from TRBV20-1 and TRBJ2-1; 7 bases align to TRBD2. Germline V CDR1 and CDR2: DFQATT, SNEGSKA (reference sequence). The CDR3 is 14 amino acids. The V gene end was trimmed by 1 base and the J gene end by 6 bases; junction bases not matched to a gene: 6. The CDR3, as DNA: TGCAGTGCTAGAGGCGGGAGCTTGGGCAATGAGCAGTTCTTC. Translated: CSARGGSLGNEQFF.

This clonotype was detected a few times. The chain uses TRBV10-3 and TRBJ1-1; D uncertain. CDR1 is ENHRY and CDR2 is SYGVKD in the germline V gene. The V gene lost 6 bases and the J gene lost 0 bases, with 11 bases spanning the gap. The CDR3 loop spans 14 amino acids. The CDR3 loop reads CAIRGDDMNTEAFF. CDR3 sequence (DNA): TGTGCCATCAGAGGAGACGATATGAACACTGAAGCTTTCTTT.

On this clonotype itself: Germline is not matched at one junction end, which may reflect a read error. The rearrangement links TRBV7-7 to TRBJ2-5, with a possible D match to TRBD2 (5 bases). The CDR3 sequence is 12 residues long. Per the germline V gene, CDR1 is SSHAT and CDR2 is FNYEAQ (reference sequence). DNA for the CDR3: TGTGCTAGCAGCTTAGTCGCGGGGACCCAGTACTTC. Residues: CASSLVAGTQYF.

V and J are TRBV29-1 and TRBJ2-7, with 13 bases fitting TRBD2. J was trimmed by 7 bases and V by 1 base; bases with no gene match: 7. Germline V lookup: CDR1 SQVTM, CDR2 ANQGSEA. The CDR3 covers 15 residues. For the CDR3, the DNA is TGCAGCGTTGAAGGGACACTAGCGGGAGGGGGAGAGCAGTACTTC. Protein sequence: CSVEGTLAGGGEQYF.

This clonotype was seen at least ten times. V gene TRBV12-3 or TRBV12-4 combines with J gene TRBJ1-1, with 9 bases matching TRBD1. J lost 4 bases, V lost 5 bases, and 8 bases had no gene match. The CDR3 consists of 15 residues. The DNA for the CDR3 is TGTGCCAGCAGTCCGTGGGACAGGGCGGGCACTGAAGCTTTCTTT. This translates into CASSPWDRAGTEAFF.

This clonotype was counted many times. This chain connects TRBV20-1 to TRBJ2-1, with D uncertain. Germline V gives CDR1 DFQATT, CDR2 SNEGSKA (reference sequence). The length of the CDR3 is 15 residues. V lost 1 base and J 0 bases, leaving 10 bases between the germline ends. The CDR3 reads CSARVGLSSYNEQFF. In DNA, the CDR3 is TGCAGTGCTAGAGTTGGGCTTAGCTCCTACAATGAGCAGTTCTTC.

This clonotype was observed many times. The chain recombines TRBV5-6 with TRBJ2-1; 13 bases line up with TRBD2. The CDR3 consists of 17 residues. With 0 bases clipped from V and 6 bases from J, the junction kept 6 bases outside the gene matches. From germline, CDR1 is SGHDT and CDR2 YYEEEE. The CDR3 loop is CASSLGSGLAGSNEQFF. CDR3 sequence (DNA): TGTGCCAGCAGCTTGGGGTCGGGACTAGCGGGATCCAATGAGCAGTTCTTC.

This clonotype was counted ten times or more. The chain has TRBV28 and TRBJ2-7; 7 bases map to TRBD1. CDR3 length: 18 residues. After removal of 5 bases from V and 4 bases from J, the junction contained 20 bases not matched to a gene. Germline lookup yields CDR1 MDHEN and CDR2 SYDVKM. The CDR3, as DNA: TGTGCCAGCAGTCCACATTCAACCCCAACCGGGACAGTATACGAGCAGTACTTC. Translated, it gives CASSPHSTPTGTVYEQYF.

This clonotype was observed many times. The CDR3 bases are TGTGCCAGCAGTTACTCCACACGCTTAGGGGACTCTCCTGAAGCTTTCTTT. It encodes CASSYSTRLGDSPEAFF. V gene TRBV6-6 combines with J gene TRBJ1-1; tentative D call: TRBD1 (5 bases). In germline, CDR1 is MNHNY, CDR2 SVGAGI (reference sequence). CDR3 length: 17 amino acids. V lost 0 bases and J 6 bases, leaving 20 bases between the germline ends.

This clonotype was found many times. The J gene is TRBJ2-1, the V gene TRBV20-1, with D maybe TRBD2 (6 bases). Germline-derived CDR1 and CDR2 are DFQATT and SNEGSKA (reference sequence). The ends were cut back, 3 bases at V and 5 bases at J, with 11 bases in the middle. The CDR3 is 13 amino acids. The CDR3 sequence is CSASERADNEQFF. CDR3 nucleotide sequence: TGCAGTGCTAGCGAGCGGGCCGACAATGAGCAGTTCTTC.

This clonotype was observed at least ten times. This chain joins TRBV20-1 and TRBJ2-1, with 11 positions matching TRBD2. The CDR3 has 15 residues. The J segment lost 2 bases and the V segment lost 2 bases, leaving 2 bases of the junction unmatched. The germline CDR1 and CDR2 sequences are DFQATT and SNEGSKA (reference sequence). The CDR3 region is CSARTSGSTYNEQFF. DNA of the CDR3: TGCAGTGCTAGAACTAGCGGGAGCACCTACAATGAGCAGTTCTTC.

The V gene is TRBV5-1, the J gene TRBJ2-3; 13 positions match TRBD2. Germline CDR1 reads SGHRS; CDR2 reads YFSETQ. Trimming removed 7 bases from V and 6 bases from J; junction bases left unmatched: 8. There are 15 residues in the CDR3. CDR3 in DNA: TGCGCCAGCCAGCCACTAGCGGGAGGGCCGGATACGCAGTATTTT. Translated, it gives CASQPLAGGPDTQYF.

Ten or more counts support this clonotype. The rearrangement joins TRBV29-1 to TRBJ2-5, with a possible D match to TRBD2 (6 bases). This CDR3 comprises 15 residues. Germline CDR1 reads SQVTM; CDR2 reads ANQGSEA. V lost 1 base to trimming and J lost 4 bases, with 16 bases between them. CDR3 loop: CSVEVYARRGETQYF. In DNA, the CDR3 is TGCAGCGTTGAAGTTTACGCGCGGAGGGGAGAGACCCAGTACTTC.

The chain is built from TRBV19 and TRBJ2-3; 11 bases line up with TRBD2. The germline V gene has CDR1 LNHDA and CDR2 SQIVND (reference sequence). Trimming took 7 bases from V and 7 from J; bases not matched to a gene: 4. The CDR3 extends over 13 amino acids. The CDR3 spells CASTLAGGHTQYF. As DNA, the CDR3 is TGTGCCAGTACTCTAGCGGGAGGTCATACGCAGTATTTT. Filled out from reference TRBV19 and TRBJ2-3, the complete variable domain reads DGGITQSPKYLFRKEGQNVTLSCEQNLNHDAMYWYRQDPGQGLRLIYYSQIVNDFQKGDIAEGYSVSREKKESFPLTVTSAQKNPTAFYLCASTLAGGHTQYFGPGTRLTVL.

The chain is built from TRBV29-1 and TRBJ2-2, with D unresolved. V lost 0 bases and J 4 bases, leaving 3 bases between the germline ends. There are 12 residues in the CDR3. Germline CDR1 SQVTM, CDR2 ANQGSEA. DNA of the CDR3: TGCAGCGTTGAAGACGCCACCGGGGAGCTGTTTTTT. Its protein product is CSVEDATGELFF.

In this sample, this clonotype turned up many times. This chain joins TRBV12-3 or TRBV12-4 and TRBJ1-5; D may be TRBD1 (5 bases). V lost 3 bases and J lost 12, with 15 bases in between. The CDR3 covers 13 residues. CDR3 in DNA: TGTGCCAGCAGTTTCCTGCGACGGGACCTCCAGCATTTT. Its translation is CASSFLRRDLQHF.

There are many counts of this clonotype. This chain joins TRBV2 and TRBJ2-1; TRBD1 agrees at 9 bases. After removal of 5 bases from V and 9 bases from J, the junction contained 14 bases not matched to a gene. The length of the CDR3 is 16 residues. Germline V CDR1 and CDR2: SNHLY, FYNNEI. In nucleotides, the CDR3 is TGTGCCAGCAGTAGAAGGGGACAGGGTGGGGTGGGTGAGCAGTTCTTC. Its translation: CASSRRGQGGVGEQFF.

This clonotype was detected many times. The chain uses TRBV28 and TRBJ1-1; 8 positions match TRBD1. The V segment lost 3 bases and the J segment 6 bases; nucleotides outside the gene matches: 9. Looked up from germline, CDR1 is MDHEN and CDR2 is SYDVKM. The CDR3 spans 15 residues. The CDR3 DNA reads as TGTGCCAGCAGTTTGGGGGCGGACAGGGACTCTGAAGCTTTCTTT. As protein: CASSLGADRDSEAFF. The variable domain in full, with the rest retrieved from reference TRBV28 and TRBJ1-1, is DVKVTQSSRYLVKRTGEKVFLECVQDMDHENMFWYRQDPGLGLRLIYFSYDVKMKEKGDIPEGYSVSREKKERFSLILESASTNQTSMYLCASSLGADRDSEAFFGQGTRLTVV.

This clonotype was counted at least ten times. The chain carries TRBV27 and TRBJ1-5, with TRBD1 matching 9 bases. The CDR3 spans 16 residues. The germline V gene has CDR1 MNHEY and CDR2 SMNVEV (reference sequence). Losses at the gene ends were 4 bases for V and 0 bases for J; bases not matched to a gene: 4. CDR3 nucleotides: TGTGCCAGCAGTTCCACAGGGGGCTATAGCAATCAGCCCCAGCATTTT. This gives the protein CASSSTGGYSNQPQHF.

The rearrangement joins TRBV10-3 to TRBJ2-3; TRBD2 aligns across 11 bases. CDR1 ENHRY and CDR2 SYGVKD come from the germline V gene. The CDR3 is 15 residues long. V lost 4 bases to trimming and J lost 2 bases; unmatched junction nucleotides: 2. In DNA, the CDR3 is TGTGCCATCAGTGTAGCGGGAGGGACCACAGATACGCAGTATTTT. Protein sequence: CAISVAGGTTDTQYF.

This clonotype appeared a few times. V usage is TRBV18 and J usage is TRBJ1-3; a weak D match, TRBD1 (5 bases). Germline CDR1 KGHSH, CDR2 LQKENI. The CDR3 totals 15 residues. V was cut by 4 bases and J by 3 bases, with 13 bases left in between. Written as DNA, the CDR3 is TGTGCCAGCTCACAAATGGACACTTATGGAAACACCATATATTTT. Its translation: CASSQMDTYGNTIYF.

This clonotype turned up a few times. The chain recombines TRBV15 with TRBJ2-1, with D unresolved. The germline gives CDR1 LNHNV, CDR2 YYDKDF (reference sequence). The ends were cut back, 6 bases at V and 0 bases at J, with 18 bases in the middle. This CDR3 contains 17 residues. Here the CDR3 DNA reads TGTGCCACCAGGAACTCTCACTGGGCCGGCTCCTACAATGAGCAGTTCTTC. Translated, it gives CATRNSHWAGSYNEQFF.

This clonotype was counted many times. J is TRBJ2-4 and V is TRBV11-3, with D possibly TRBD1 on 5 matching bases. Trimming cost V 5 bases and J 8 bases, with 19 bases left between them. The germline gives CDR1 SGHNT, CDR2 YENEEA. CDR3 length: 15 amino acids. The chain's CDR3 is CASSPRTQSGDIQYF. CDR3 DNA: TGTGCCAGCAGCCCTAGGACACAGAGTGGGGACATTCAGTACTTC.